What follows are 2 T cell receptor beta chains derived from one specimen sequenced in a study of metastatic and nonmetastatic thyroid tumors. TCRdb re-clonotyped the PCR reads via MiXCR. The table has around 29,000 clones, around 25% seen once. Patients underwent thyroid surgery, and none had received any treatment before it. The source material was blood. The receptors shown here come from a female donor with papillary thyroid cancer or a benign thyroid nodule (not recorded which). Some clones in this sample may be carry-over from other donors' samples.

This rearrangement joins TRBV12-3 or TRBV12-4 to TRBJ1-2; 9 bases fit TRBD1. The CDR3 has 15 residues. V was pared by 4 bases and J by 7 bases, with 10 bases of the junction left unmatched. In nucleotides, the CDR3 is TGTGCCAGCAGTTGGGACAGGGTAGGAGCGGGTGGCTACACCTTC. This codes for CASSWDRVGAGGYTF.

This clone came up a few times. The genes are TRBV6-5 and TRBJ1-1; D remains ambiguous. The germline V gene encodes CDR1 MNHEY and CDR2 SVGAGI. The CDR3 is 14 residues long. Trimming took off 1 base at V and 1 base at J, with 7 bases between the two ends. Written as DNA, the CDR3 is TGTGCCAGCAGTTACTTTGCAGGGAACACTGAAGCTTTCTTT. This sequence encodes CASSYFAGNTEAFF.